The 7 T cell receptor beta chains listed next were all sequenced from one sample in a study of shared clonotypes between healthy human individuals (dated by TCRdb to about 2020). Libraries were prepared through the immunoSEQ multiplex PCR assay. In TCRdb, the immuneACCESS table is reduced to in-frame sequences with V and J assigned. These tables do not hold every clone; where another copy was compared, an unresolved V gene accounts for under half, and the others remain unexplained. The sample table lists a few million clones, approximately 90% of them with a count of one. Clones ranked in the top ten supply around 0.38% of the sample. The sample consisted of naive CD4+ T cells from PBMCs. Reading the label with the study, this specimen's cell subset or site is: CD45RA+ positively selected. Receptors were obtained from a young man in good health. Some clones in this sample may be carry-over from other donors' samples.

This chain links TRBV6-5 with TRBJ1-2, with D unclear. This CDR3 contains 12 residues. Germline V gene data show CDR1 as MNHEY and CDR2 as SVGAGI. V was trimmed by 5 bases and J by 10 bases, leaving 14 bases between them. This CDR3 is CASSPGRFVYTF. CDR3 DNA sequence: TGTGCCAGCAGTCCTGGGCGTTTCGTCTACACCTTC.

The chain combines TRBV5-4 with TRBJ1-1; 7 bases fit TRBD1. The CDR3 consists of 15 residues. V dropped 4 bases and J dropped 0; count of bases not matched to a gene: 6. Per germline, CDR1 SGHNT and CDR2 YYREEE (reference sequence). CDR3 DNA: TGTGCCAGCAGCGGCGCCGGGACAGTGAACACTGAAGCTTTCTTT. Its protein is CASSGAGTVNTEAFF. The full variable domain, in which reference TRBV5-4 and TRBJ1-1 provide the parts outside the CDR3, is ETGVTQSPTHLIKTRGQQVTLRCSSQSGHNTVSWYQQALGQGPQFIFQYYREEENGRGNFPPRFSGLQFPNYSSELNVNALELDDSALYLCASSGAGTVNTEAFFGQGTRLTVV.

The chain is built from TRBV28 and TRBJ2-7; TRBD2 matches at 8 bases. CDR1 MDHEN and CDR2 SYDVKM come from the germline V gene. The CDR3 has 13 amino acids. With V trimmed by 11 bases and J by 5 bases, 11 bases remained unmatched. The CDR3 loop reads CASAGGGYNEQYF. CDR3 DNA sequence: TGTGCCTCAGCTGGCGGGGGGTATAACGAGCAGTACTTC.

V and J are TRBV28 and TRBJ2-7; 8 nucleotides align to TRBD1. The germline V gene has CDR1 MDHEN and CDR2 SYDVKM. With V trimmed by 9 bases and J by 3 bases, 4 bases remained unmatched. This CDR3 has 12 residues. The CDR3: CASKDRDYEQYF. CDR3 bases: TGTGCCAGTAAGGACAGGGACTACGAGCAGTACTTC. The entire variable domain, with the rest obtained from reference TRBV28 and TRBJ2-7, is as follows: DVKVTQSSRYLVKRTGEKVFLECVQDMDHENMFWYRQDPGLGLRLIYFSYDVKMKEKGDIPEGYSVSREKKERFSLILESASTNQTSMYLCASKDRDYEQYFGPGTRLTVT.

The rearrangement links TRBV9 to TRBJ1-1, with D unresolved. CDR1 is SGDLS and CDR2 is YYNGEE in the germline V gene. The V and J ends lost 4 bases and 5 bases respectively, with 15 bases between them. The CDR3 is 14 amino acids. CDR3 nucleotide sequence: TGTGCCAGCAGCCTCAGTGGGGTCTGGACTGAAGCTTTCTTT. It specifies CASSLSGVWTEAFF.

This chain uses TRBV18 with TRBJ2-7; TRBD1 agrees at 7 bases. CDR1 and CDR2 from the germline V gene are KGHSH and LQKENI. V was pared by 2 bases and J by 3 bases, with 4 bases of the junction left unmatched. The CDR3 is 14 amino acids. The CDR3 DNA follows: TGTGCCAGCTCACCAAAGGGGGCAGGCTACGAGCAGTACTTC. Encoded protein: CASSPKGAGYEQYF.

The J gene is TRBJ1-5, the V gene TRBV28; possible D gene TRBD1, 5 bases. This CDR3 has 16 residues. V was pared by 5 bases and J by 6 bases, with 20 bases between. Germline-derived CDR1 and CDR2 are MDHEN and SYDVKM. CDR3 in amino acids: CASSQPHVGPGQPQHF. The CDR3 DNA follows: TGTGCCAGCAGTCAACCCCACGTGGGGCCGGGTCAGCCCCAGCATTTT.